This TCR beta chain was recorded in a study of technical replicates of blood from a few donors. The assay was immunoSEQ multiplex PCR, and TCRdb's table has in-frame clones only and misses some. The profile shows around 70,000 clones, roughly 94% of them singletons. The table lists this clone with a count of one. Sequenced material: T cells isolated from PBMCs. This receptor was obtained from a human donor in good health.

CDR3 region: CASSPRDRVDDEQFF. The CDR3 DNA sequence: TGTGCCAGCTCACCCCGGGACAGGGTTGACGATGAGCAGTTCTTC. The gene calls are TRBV18 and TRBJ2-1, with TRBD1 matching over 9 bases. The CDR3 sequence is 15 residues long. V lost 3 bases, J lost 8 bases, and 8 bases stayed unmatched. CDR1 is KGHSH and CDR2 is LQKENI in the germline V gene. Filled out from reference TRBV18 and TRBJ2-1, the complete variable domain reads NAGVMQNPRHLVRRRGQEARLRCSPMKGHSHVYWYRQLPEEGLKFMVYLQKENIIDESGMPKERFSAEFPKEGPSILRIQQVVRGDSAAYFCASSPRDRVDDEQFFGPGTRLTVL.